The sequence of this T cell receptor (beta chain) was determined in a study of T cell responses to AZD1222 COVID-19 vaccine. Pooled samples include second doses given at about 4 or 12 weeks. Sequenced by immunoSEQ multiplex PCR; TCRdb stores in-frame clones only, minus some. The sample has around 150,000 clones, around 89% seen once. CDR1 is MNHEY, CDR2 SVGAGI, per germline. With 0 bases removed from V and 6 bases from J, the gap between germline ends came to 12 bases. The CDR3 is made up of 15 amino acids. This sequence originates from an adult who received the AZD1222 COVID-19 vaccine. The sample consisted of peripheral blood, taken 28 days after the second AZD1222 dose. V gene TRBV6-5 combines with J gene TRBJ1-5; D perhaps matches TRBD1 (5 bases). CDR3 sequence: CASSYSRQGGQPQHF. The CDR3 DNA reads TGTGCCAGCAGTTACTCGAGGCAGGGTGGTCAGCCCCAGCATTTT.